What follows are 17 T cell receptor beta chains derived from one specimen sequenced in a study of control samples from healthy donors and cancer patients. Sequencing used immunoSEQ multiplex PCR; TCRdb keeps in-frame clones, though not all of them. The data contain some 90,000 clones, around nine tenths of them singletons. The source material was blood. All receptors come from a woman aged 55-70 years in good health.

This clone was counted only a few times. The rearrangement uses TRBV6-5 and TRBJ1-1; maybe TRBD1 (6 bases). The V and J ends lost 10 bases and 10 bases respectively, with 19 bases between them. The CDR3 consists of 12 residues. Per the germline V gene, CDR1 is MNHEY and CDR2 is SVGAGI. As DNA, the CDR3 is TGTGCCATTGGGGGGGCGCAAATTAGAGCTTTCTTT. Translated, it gives CAIGGAQIRAFF.

The rearrangement joins TRBV7-9 to TRBJ2-7; TRBD1 matches at 7 bases. V was pared by 2 bases and J by 3 bases, with 4 bases of the junction left unmatched. The CDR3 is 14 residues long. In germline, CDR1 is SEHNR, CDR2 FQNEAQ (reference sequence). In nucleotides, the CDR3 is TGTGCCAGCAGCTTATTGGGACAGAACTACGAGCAGTACTTC. It codes for CASSLLGQNYEQYF.

The rearrangement uses TRBV5-1 and TRBJ2-3; 15 bases are a match to TRBD2. Germline lookup yields CDR1 SGHRS and CDR2 YFSETQ. The CDR3 length is 17 residues. The J segment lost 7 bases and the V segment lost 0 bases, leaving 6 bases of the junction unmatched. CDR3 coding DNA: TGCGCCAGCAGCTTGGGAGGGACTAGCGGGAGGATCCATACGCAGTATTTT. Protein product: CASSLGGTSGRIHTQYF. Full variable domain (missing parts from reference TRBV5-1 and TRBJ2-3): KAGVTQTPRYLIKTRGQQVTLSCSPISGHRSVSWYQQTPGQGLQFLFEYFSETQRNKGNFPGRFSGRQFSNSRSEMNVSTLELGDSALYLCASSLGGTSGRIHTQYFGPGTRLTVL.

V and J are TRBV5-1 and TRBJ1-1; 8 bases are shared with TRBD1. The CDR3 extends over 15 amino acids. Germline loops: CDR1 SGHRS, CDR2 YFSETQ. V was pared by 4 bases and J by 1 base, with 6 bases of the junction left unmatched. In DNA, the CDR3 is TGCGCCAGCAGCGGCCAGGGGGCACCGAACACTGAAGCTTTCTTT. The encoded protein is CASSGQGAPNTEAFF.

This sequence joins TRBV19 and TRBJ2-5, with D tentatively TRBD1 (5 bases). Deletions cut 6 bases from V and 0 bases from J, with 11 bases between. Germline V lookup: CDR1 LNHDA, CDR2 SQIVND (reference sequence). The CDR3 contains 14 residues. DNA of the CDR3: TGTGCCAGTAGCCAAAGGGGCAACCAAGAGACCCAGTACTTC. It translates to CASSQRGNQETQYF.

This sequence joins TRBV5-1 and TRBJ1-1, with 9 bases identical to TRBD1. The V and J ends lost 4 bases and 4 bases, in that order; junction bases with no gene match: 11. This CDR3 has 16 residues. Germline CDR1 SGHRS, CDR2 YFSETQ. In DNA, the CDR3 is TGCGCCAGCAGCGGACGGGACACAGGGGGCGTCACTGAAGCTTTCTTT. The encoded protein is CASSGRDTGGVTEAFF. Full variable domain (rest looked up from reference TRBV5-1 and TRBJ1-1): KAGVTQTPRYLIKTRGQQVTLSCSPISGHRSVSWYQQTPGQGLQFLFEYFSETQRNKGNFPGRFSGRQFSNSRSEMNVSTLELGDSALYLCASSGRDTGGVTEAFFGQGTRLTVV.

The chain joins TRBV30 to TRBJ2-5; possible D gene TRBD2, 6 bases. Trimming took 8 bases from V and 5 from J, leaving 12 bases between them. This CDR3 region has 11 residues. Germline values: CDR1 GTSNPN, CDR2 SVGIG (reference sequence). For the CDR3, the DNA is TGTGCCCGGCGGGATGTGGAGACCCAGTACTTC. This gives the protein CARRDVETQYF.

The CDR3 here is CASSEQAWRSPLHF. Here the CDR3 DNA reads TGTGCCAGCAGCGAACAGGCTTGGCGTTCACCCCTCCACTTT. The V gene is TRBV27, the J gene TRBJ1-6; maybe TRBD1 (5 bases). The V end lost 6 bases, the J end lost 9 bases, and 15 bases lay between the germline ends. CDR3 length: 14 residues. Germline values: CDR1 MNHEY, CDR2 SMNVEV (reference sequence).

V and J are TRBV19 and TRBJ1-4, with 7 bases aligning to TRBD1. V trimming: 5 bases; J trimming: 6 bases; junction bases outside the gene matches: 12. Germline V gene sequence: CDR1 LNHDA, CDR2 SQIVND (reference sequence). This CDR3 is built from 16 residues. CDR3 nucleotides: TGTGCCAGTAGTGAGGCAGGGGGAAGGTCGGATGAAAAACTGTTTTTT. It specifies CASSEAGGRSDEKLFF.

This clone was seen many times. This chain links TRBV14 with TRBJ1-6, with D hard to call. Trimming took 0 bases from V and 5 from J, leaving 5 bases between them. The CDR3 is 14 amino acids. The V gene's germline CDR1 is SGHDN and CDR2 FVKESK. This chain's CDR3 is CASSQDIHNSPLHF. CDR3 bases: TGTGCCAGCAGCCAAGATATCCATAATTCACCCCTCCACTTT.

The rearrangement joins TRBV18 to TRBJ1-1; D remains ambiguous. Trimming left V 6 bases short and J 5 bases short, with 10 bases between. From germline, CDR1 is KGHSH and CDR2 LQKENI. The CDR3 has 12 amino acids. This CDR3 is CASSRSGTEAFF. The CDR3 region has the DNA TGTGCCAGCTCGAGAAGCGGGACTGAAGCTTTCTTT.

The chain couples TRBV30 to TRBJ1-1, with D unclear. In germline, CDR1 is GTSNPN, CDR2 SVGIG (reference sequence). V was trimmed by 5 bases and J by 5 bases, leaving 6 bases between them. CDR3 length equals 10 residues. In nucleotides, the CDR3 is TGTGCCTGGGGAGGGACTGAAGCTTTCTTT. This encodes CAWGGTEAFF.

This chain links TRBV28 with TRBJ2-7; 10 bases fit TRBD2. The germline gives CDR1 MDHEN, CDR2 SYDVKM. The CDR3 has 15 residues. V was clipped by 6 bases and J by 3 bases; unmatched bases: 8. The CDR3 loop reads CASSTLAGEFYEQYF. The CDR3 nucleotides are TGTGCCAGCAGCACCCTAGCGGGAGAGTTCTACGAGCAGTACTTC.

The chain uses TRBV7-3 and TRBJ1-1; D gene ambiguous. V shed 4 bases and J shed 10 bases, with 16 bases lying between them. The CDR3 extends over 13 amino acids. Germline V lookup: CDR1 SGHTA, CDR2 FQGTGA. CDR3 protein: CASSSTAYSPAFF. The CDR3 nucleotides are TGTGCCAGCAGCTCCACAGCGTACAGCCCAGCTTTCTTT.

The chain has TRBV10-2 and TRBJ1-2; perhaps TRBD1 as D (5 bases). Germline V lookup: CDR1 WSHSY, CDR2 SAAADI. Trimming left V 6 bases short and J 4 bases short, with 18 bases between. The CDR3 sequence is 15 residues long. CDR3 amino acids: CASSPSGEVLYGYTF. The CDR3 nucleotides are TGCGCCAGCAGCCCCTCGGGGGAAGTCCTCTATGGCTACACCTTC.

This chain connects TRBV6-2 or TRBV6-3 to TRBJ1-2; D gene ambiguous. This CDR3 has 12 residues. Looked up from germline, CDR1 is MNHEY and CDR2 is SVGEGT. Trimming removed 6 bases from V and 5 bases from J, with 10 bases in between. This CDR3 reads CASSDIDYGYTF. The CDR3 region has the DNA TGTGCCAGCAGCGACATCGATTATGGCTACACCTTC.

This clone has only one observation. This chain connects TRBV6-2 or TRBV6-3 to TRBJ1-2; no clear D. With 6 bases removed from V and 7 bases from J, the gap between germline ends came to 15 bases. This CDR3 has 13 amino acids. CDR1 and CDR2 from the germline V gene are MNHEY and SVGEGT. The CDR3 protein is CASSSLLAGGYTF. CDR3 bases: TGTGCCAGCAGCTCCCTCCTCGCGGGTGGCTACACCTTC.